This TCR beta chain was sequenced during a study of beta chain features in type 1 diabetes. Study overall: Sorted cells, 107,917,701 in number, were examined across all samples. The study, taken as a whole, reports: For Type 1 diabetes patients, all four CD4+ subsets carried TCRB CDR3s that were moderately but significantly shorter.

Expressed TCRB transcripts got sequenced, as all isolated RNA was reverse transcribed. The table came from immunoSEQ multiplex PCR; TCRdb's copy has only in-frame clones and leaves some out. Here the sample spans more than 100,000 clones, 9% being singletons. As regards this clone: Its antigen is not identified.

Donors contributed one heparinised blood draw apiece, averaging approximately 120 mL. All of the sorted populations showed purity greater than 98%. This sequence originates from a man aged 30 to 39 with type 1 diabetes. Material for sequencing was central memory CD4+ T cells from blood.

CDR3 DNA sequence: TGTGCCATCAGCACCCCGTCCACAGGGCAAGAGACCCAGTACTTC. Encoded protein: CAISTPSTGQETQYF. The chain combines TRBV10-3 with TRBJ2-5; maybe TRBD1 (6 bases). Trimming removed 6 bases from V and 2 bases from J, with 16 bases in between. Germline values: CDR1 ENHRY, CDR2 SYGVKD. The CDR3 length is 15 residues.